These 17 T cell receptor beta chains were sequenced from one sample in a study of T cell responses to AZD1222 COVID-19 vaccine. Using immunoSEQ multiplex PCR, the repertoire was profiled, and TCRdb retains in-frame clones only, with some absent. The sample lists 100,000 to 150,000 clones; about 85% were seen once. The material was peripheral blood, obtained on day 0 of AZD1222 vaccination. Every receptor here comes from an adult in good health.

The chain uses TRBV30 and TRBJ2-7, with 7 bases fitting TRBD1. The CDR3 has 13 amino acids. Germline CDR1 is GTSNPN and CDR2 is SVGIG (reference sequence). Unmatched junction bases numbered 5, after V lost 2 bases and J lost 4 bases. The CDR3 nucleotides read TGTGCCTGGAGTCCCGACAGGGAATACGAGCAGTACTTC. Translation: CAWSPDREYEQYF.

The gene calls are TRBV2 and TRBJ1-2; weak D call: TRBD1 (5 bases). Germline assignment: CDR1 SNHLY and CDR2 FYNNEI. There are 14 residues in the CDR3. The ends were cut back, 8 bases at V and 0 bases at J, with 13 bases in the middle. Here the CDR3 reads CASRGGTTNYGYTF. In nucleotides, the CDR3 is TGTGCCAGCCGGGGCGGGACGACTAACTATGGCTACACCTTC.

The count of this clone is one. CDR3: CASSPQVLSNQPQHF. CDR3 coding DNA: TGTGCCAGCAGTCCCCAGGTCCTAAGCAATCAGCCCCAGCATTTT. The chain combines TRBV2 with TRBJ1-5; D unclear. CDR3 length: 15 residues. V shed 5 bases and J shed 1 base, with 12 bases lying between them. CDR1 is SNHLY, CDR2 FYNNEI, per germline.

The rearrangement joins TRBV3-1 (or the pseudogene TRBV3-2) to TRBJ1-3; TRBD1 is a possible D gene (5 bases). The CDR3 runs to 16 residues. CDR1 LGHDT and CDR2 YNNKEL come from the germline V gene (reference sequence). Trimming removed 5 bases at V and 0 bases at J, with 14 bases between. CDR3 in amino acids: CASSGRDGRSGNTIYF. The CDR3 nucleotides are TGTGCCAGCAGCGGCCGGGACGGACGCTCTGGAAACACCATATATTTT.

The rearrangement uses TRBV6-2 or TRBV6-3 and TRBJ1-6, with D possibly matching TRBD1 (5 bases). This CDR3 has 13 amino acids. Germline V CDR1 and CDR2: MNHEY, SVGEGT. The V gene lost 6 bases and the J gene lost 10 bases, with 13 bases spanning the gap. CDR3 sequence (DNA): TGTGCCAGCAGCCTCCAGGGTGGCTCACCCCTCCACTTT. Its translation is CASSLQGGSPLHF.

This rearrangement joins TRBV6-5 to TRBJ2-1; D assignment may be TRBD1 or TRBD2 (5 bases each). V was cut by 11 bases and J by 3 bases, with 20 bases left in between. This CDR3 has 15 residues. Looked up from germline, CDR1 is MNHEY and CDR2 is SVGAGI. The CDR3 spells CAGWGPHARYNEQFF. DNA for the CDR3: TGTGCCGGGTGGGGACCCCACGCCCGCTACAATGAGCAGTTCTTC.

The chain recombines TRBV3-1 (or the pseudogene TRBV3-2) with TRBJ2-3; D gene ambiguous. The germline CDR1 and CDR2 sequences are LGHDT and YNNKEL (reference sequence). With 0 bases removed from V and 9 bases from J, the gap between germline ends came to 16 bases. CDR3 length equals 15 residues. The CDR3 protein is CASSQEGWRGDTQYF. CDR3 sequence (DNA): TGTGCCAGCAGCCAAGAGGGGTGGAGAGGAGACACGCAGTATTTT.

The chain carries TRBV3-1 (or the pseudogene TRBV3-2) and TRBJ2-5; 12 bases are a match to TRBD2. In germline, CDR1 is LGHDT, CDR2 YNNKEL (reference sequence). The V and J ends lost 1 base and 5 bases, in that order; junction bases with no gene match: 11. This CDR3 spans 18 amino acids. This CDR3 is CASSQGTRLAGAGETQYF. The DNA for the CDR3 is TGTGCCAGCAGCCAAGGCACCAGACTAGCGGGAGCTGGGGAGACCCAGTACTTC.

The V and J genes are TRBV18 and TRBJ2-1; 7 bases are a match to TRBD1. This CDR3 region has 17 residues. The germline V gene encodes CDR1 KGHSH and CDR2 LQKENI. Trimming removed 0 bases from V and 8 bases from J; junction bases left unmatched: 13. In nucleotides, the CDR3 is TGTGCCAGCTCACCACCGGCCCTCGGGACAGTGGTCTATGAGCAGTTCTTC. Translated: CASSPPALGTVVYEQFF.

The chain is built from TRBV5-1 and TRBJ1-1; perhaps TRBD1 as D (6 bases). This CDR3 contains 15 residues. Germline CDR1 SGHRS, CDR2 YFSETQ. V was cut by 7 bases and J by 4 bases, with 20 bases left in between. This CDR3 is CASGVRGGASTEAFF. CDR3 DNA: TGCGCCAGCGGCGTCAGAGGGGGGGCAAGCACTGAAGCTTTCTTT. The full variable domain, its missing parts supplied by reference TRBV5-1 and TRBJ1-1, is KAGVTQTPRYLIKTRGQQVTLSCSPISGHRSVSWYQQTPGQGLQFLFEYFSETQRNKGNFPGRFSGRQFSNSRSEMNVSTLELGDSALYLCASGVRGGASTEAFFGQGTRLTVV.

The V and J genes are TRBV28 and TRBJ2-3; D might be TRBD1 or TRBD2, each matching 5 bases. This CDR3 contains 14 residues. Per germline, CDR1 MDHEN and CDR2 SYDVKM. V lost 6 bases and J lost 5, with 15 bases in between. The chain's CDR3 is CASRPRGEGDTQYF. The CDR3 DNA reads as TGTGCCAGCAGGCCAAGGGGAGAGGGAGATACGCAGTATTTT.

This chain joins TRBV21-1 and TRBJ2-1. TRBV21-1 is shown as a pseudogene. The CDR3 is 14 residues long. The CDR3 DNA is TGTGCCAGCAGCTCCTCAATGGGGGAGAATGAGCAGTTCTTC. Translated, it gives CASSSSMGENEQFF.

This sequence joins TRBV12-3 or TRBV12-4 and TRBJ1-2, with D unclear. The CDR3 is 11 residues long. V lost 6 bases and J lost 7, with 9 bases in between. The CDR3: CASRQKAGYTF. In DNA form, the CDR3 reads TGTGCCAGCAGGCAGAAGGCTGGCTACACCTTC.

The gene calls are TRBV4-1 and TRBJ2-6, with D unresolved. Germline CDR1 MGHRA, CDR2 YSYEKL. The CDR3 covers 15 residues. V was cut by 1 base and J by 3 bases, with 7 bases left in between. The CDR3 nucleotides read TGCGCCAGCAGCCAAGTGCGAGGTGGGGCCAACGTCCTGACTTTC. Translated: CASSQVRGGANVLTF.

The count of this clone is one. The J gene is TRBJ2-1, the V gene TRBV27; D unresolved. Germline CDR1 MNHEY, CDR2 SMNVEV (reference sequence). The V end lost 3 bases, the J end lost 7 bases, and 13 bases lay between the germline ends. The CDR3 runs to 14 residues. The CDR3 DNA is TGTGCCAGCAGTTTTATATTAGGGTGGAATGAGCAGTTCTTC. Translated, it gives CASSFILGWNEQFF.

V usage is TRBV6-6 and J usage is TRBJ1-1; weak D call: TRBD1 (5 bases). The CDR3 runs 14 residues. V shed 2 bases and J shed 10 bases, with 17 bases lying between them. Per germline, CDR1 MNHNY and CDR2 SVGAGI (reference sequence). CDR3 sequence: CASSYGAGGDGAFF. For the CDR3, the DNA is TGTGCCAGCAGTTACGGTGCAGGAGGGGATGGAGCTTTCTTT.

The rearrangement joins TRBV18 to TRBJ1-1, with a tentative D call TRBD1 (6 bases). The CDR3 covers 15 residues. Between the trimmed V and J ends, which lost 3 bases and 4 bases, there was a span of 15 bases. The germline CDR1 and CDR2 sequences are KGHSH and LQKENI. The CDR3 DNA reads TGTGCCAGCTCACCTTCCGGCGGAGGGGGCACTGAAGCTTTCTTT. Translation: CASSPSGGGGTEAFF.